A selection of T cell receptor beta chains follows, all from one sample in a study of blood T cells in healthy people across ages. TCRdb recomputed calls from the 5' RACE reads with MiXCR, one row per CDR3 protein. The repertoire includes about 620,000 distinct CDR3 sequences, over 40% of them detected once, and roughly 14% sits in the top ten. The source material was blood. These receptors were collected from a woman of 80 years or more in good health. Each CDR3 is given with its conserved first and last residue. The D gene is left open where the match is weak. Rows may omit the clone size; those that give it use once, few, many or a size class.

TRBV6-5	.	16	TRBJ2-3	few	TGTGCCAGCAGTTACTCGGGCACGAGGGTTTGGGATACGCAGTATTTT	CASSYSGTRVWDTQYF
TRBV27	.	14	TRBJ2-5	.	TGTGCCAGCAGTCCCTATATTAACCAAGAGACCCAGTACTTC	CASSPYINQETQYF
TRBV12-3/TRBV12-4	.	14	TRBJ2-1	many	TGTGCCAGCAGCAAGGGGGGGGGGCTGCATGAGCAGTTCTTC	CASSKGGGLHEQFF
TRBV5-1	TRBD2	15	TRBJ2-1	.	TGCGCCAGCAGCCTGGTAGAGGGAGGGAACGGTGAGCAGTTCTTC	CASSLVEGGNGEQFF
TRBV25-1	TRBD2	15	TRBJ2-7	.	TGTGCCAGCAGTGAATCGAATGGGGGGGAGTACGAGCAGTACTTC	CASSESNGGEYEQYF
TRBV7-9	.	14	TRBJ2-3	.	TGTGCCAGCAGCTCACAGGGAAGGACAGATACGCAGTATTTT	CASSSQGRTDTQYF
TRBV7-9	TRBD1	15	TRBJ1-2	.	TGTGCCAGCAGCCAGGCGGGACAGGCCTGGCATGGCTACACCTTC	CASSQAGQAWHGYTF
TRBV29-1	.	13	TRBJ2-1	.	TGCAGCGTTGATGGGAGGACCTACAATGAGCAGTTCTTC	CSVDGRTYNEQFF
TRBV6-6	.	12	TRBJ2-3	many	TGTGCCAGCAGTTACGAGGCAGATACGCAGTATTTT	CASSYEADTQYF
TRBV29-1	TRBD1	14	TRBJ2-7	.	TGCAGCGTTGAAGAGGGACAGGGGAACTACGAGCAGTACTTC	CSVEEGQGNYEQYF
TRBV7-2	.	13	TRBJ2-1	many	TGTGCCAGCAGCTTAAACAGGGACAATGAGCAGTTCTTC	CASSLNRDNEQFF
TRBV20-1	.	13	TRBJ2-7	many	TGCAGTGCTAGAACTAGCATCTCCTACGAGCAGTACTTC	CSARTSISYEQYF
TRBV5-5	.	16	TRBJ1-1	few	TGTGCCAGCAGCGCCGTTGGGGGCGCAAGGACCGCTGAAGCTTTCTTT	CASSAVGGARTAEAFF
TRBV4-1	.	17	TRBJ2-2	.	TGCGCCAGCAGCCCCCTGTCGGCCTTCGCGAACACCGGGGAGCTGTTTTTT	CASSPLSAFANTGELFF
TRBV4-3	.	16	TRBJ2-7	.	TGCGCCAGCAGCCAAGACCTTTTTAGGGCCCCCTACGAGCAGTACTTC	CASSQDLFRAPYEQYF
TRBV28	.	16	TRBJ2-3	many	TGTGCCAGCAGTTTACGTAAGGGTCCGAGTACAGATACGCAGTATTTT	CASSLRKGPSTDTQYF
TRBV4-2	.	13	TRBJ2-1	.	TGTGCCAGCAGCCAAGATCTGGGGAGAGAGCAGTTCTTC	CASSQDLGREQFF
TRBV5-6	TRBD1	16	TRBJ2-3	.	TGTGCCAGCAGCCCTGGGACAGGGGCCTCCACAGATACGCAGTATTTT	CASSPGTGASTDTQYF
TRBV12-3/TRBV12-4	.	11	TRBJ2-5	.	TGTGCCAGCAGTCTCCAAGAGAAGCAGTACTTC	CASSLQEKQYF
TRBV4-1	TRBD1	16	TRBJ1-2	many	TGCGCCAGCAGCCAAGAAAGGGACAGGGTCGGCTATGGCTACACCTTC	CASSQERDRVGYGYTF
TRBV7-2	.	13	TRBJ2-3	.	TGTGCCAGCAACCCATACGACACAGATACGCAGTATTTT	CASNPYDTDTQYF
TRBV6-6	.	11	TRBJ2-7	.	TGTGCCATCCGATCTCTCTACGAGCAGTACTTC	CAIRSLYEQYF
TRBV27	TRBD1	18	TRBJ2-7	few	TGTGCCAGCACGCCGCGGGGACAGGGGGCCTCCTTTTCCAACGAGCAGTACTTC	CASTPRGQGASFSNEQYF
TRBV29-1	.	16	TRBJ2-1	many	TGCAGCGTTGAGGGGGGTAGGACTCTCCATGGGAATGAGCAGTTCTTC	CSVEGGRTLHGNEQFF
TRBV28	.	12	TRBJ2-1	many	TGTGCCAGCAGGGACAGAATCAATGAGCAGTTCTTC	CASRDRINEQFF
TRBV12-5	TRBD2	17	TRBJ2-5	.	TGTGCTAGTGGTCTATCCCTCGGTCTAGCGGGACAAGAGACCCAGTACTTC	CASGLSLGLAGQETQYF
TRBV20-1	TRBD2	14	TRBJ2-3	.	TGCAGTGCTAGCGGGGGGACGCTCACAGATACGCAGTATTTT	CSASGGTLTDTQYF
TRBV9	.	17	TRBJ2-6	once	TGTGCCAGCAGCCCCTGGGCCTTCCCCTCTGGGGCCAACGTCCTGACTTTC	CASSPWAFPSGANVLTF
TRBV21-1	.	13	TRBJ1-4	.	TGTGCCAGCAGCTCGGGACATGCTGAAAAACTGTTTTTT	CASSSGHAEKLFF
TRBV3-1	.	14	TRBJ2-3	many	TGTGCCAGCAGCCAAGAAGCGGGTTTTCGTACGCAGTATTTT	CASSQEAGFRTQYF
TRBV10-3	.	13	TRBJ2-7	.	TGTGCCACAACATCAAGGGGCTCCTACGAGCAGTACTTC	CATTSRGSYEQYF
TRBV7-3	TRBD2	16	TRBJ2-2	.	TGTGCCAGCAGCTTATTCAGCGGGAGTAGGACCGGGGAGCTGTTTTTT	CASSLFSGSRTGELFF
TRBV9	TRBD2	14	TRBJ2-1	.	TGTGCCAGCAGCGTAGACAGCGGGGCCCGAGAGCAGTTCTTC	CASSVDSGAREQFF
TRBV25-1	.	13	TRBJ2-5	few	TGTGCCAGCAGTGAATATGGTCAAGAGACCCAGTACTTC	CASSEYGQETQYF
TRBV29-1	.	13	TRBJ2-1	.	TGCAGCGTTGGTGGGGGCTCCTACAATGAGCAGTTCTTC	CSVGGGSYNEQFF
TRBV6-1	.	13	TRBJ1-2	few	TGTGCCAGCAGTAGAGACCTAGGTGGTGGCTACACCTTC	CASSRDLGGGYTF
TRBV6-1	TRBD2	19	TRBJ2-7	many	TGTGCCAGCAGCCACACCCTCGGACTAGCGGGAGTAGCCGTCCGCGAGCAGTACTTC	CASSHTLGLAGVAVREQYF
TRBV9	.	16	TRBJ2-1	once	TGTGCCAGCAGCGTAGGCCTAGCTGGCTCCTACAATGAGCAGTTCTTC	CASSVGLAGSYNEQFF
TRBV20-1	.	13	TRBJ2-5	.	TGCAGTGCTAGAGTCGGGAATCAAGAGACCCAGTACTTC	CSARVGNQETQYF
TRBV6-5	.	19	TRBJ1-1	.	TGTGCCAGCAGTTACTCGAGTTGGTCCAGGGAGGGAAAGAACACTGAAGCTTTCTTT	CASSYSSWSREGKNTEAFF
TRBV12-3/TRBV12-4	.	17	TRBJ2-3	many	TGTGCCAGCACCGCCAGGGGCACCGGACGGTACACAGATACGCAGTATTTT	CASTARGTGRYTDTQYF
TRBV20-1	TRBD2	16	TRBJ2-7	.	TGCAGTGCTAGAGATAGAGAGCGGGGGGCTTACAATGAGCAGTACTTC	CSARDRERGAYNEQYF
TRBV12-3/TRBV12-4	.	14	TRBJ1-6	.	TGTGCCAGCAGCCAAACGGAAACGCGTGGACCCCTCCACTTT	CASSQTETRGPLHF
TRBV6-2/TRBV6-3	TRBD1	14	TRBJ2-1	many	TGTGCCAGCACCGGACAGGGGAAGAGGAATGAGCAGTTCTTC	CASTGQGKRNEQFF
TRBV6-6	.	10	TRBJ1-5	.	TGTGCCGGGGGAGGTCAGCCCCAGCATTTT	CAGGGQPQHF